The present entry profiles one TCR beta chain with its context. As yet, its antigen is unknown. V shed 1 base, J shed 0 bases, and the junction held 3 bases outside the gene matches. The CDR3 has 16 amino acids. CDR1 is SGHTA and CDR2 is FQGNSA in the germline V gene. This sample was taken from a study of cytomegalovirus exposure and HLA in healthy donors. Overall study results and limits: Cytomegalovirus association was assigned to about 180 TCR beta chains. Upon later analysis, TCR association rates were observed to vary by HLA locus, being highest for DRB1 and lowest for HLA-C.

PCR amplification relied on 60 Vbeta primers (plus 13 Jbeta primers). Clones were sequenced by immunoSEQ multiplex PCR, and TCRdb holds only the in-frame ones, with some missing. The table lists about 180,000 clones, around 80% of them singletons, with 0.65% to 0.75% in the top ten. This sequence was found in a woman in her forties in good health and CMV-seronegative. Material: PBMCs. The J gene is TRBJ1-3, the V gene TRBV7-2, with TRBD1 matching 7 bases. The CDR3, as DNA: TGTGCCAGCAGCTTAGGGACAGGAACCTCTGGAAACACCATATATTTT. Translated, it gives CASSLGTGTSGNTIYF.